Following are 24 T cell receptor beta chains from one sample sequenced in a study of cytomegalovirus exposure and HLA in healthy donors. 13 Jbeta primers and 60 Vbeta primers were used for the PCR. The repertoire was sequenced with immunoSEQ multiplex PCR; TCRdb's copy has only in-frame clones and lacks some. The repertoire holds 150,000 or so clones, with approximately 80% as singletons. Sample: PBMCs. The source of these receptors is a young woman in good health and CMV-seronegative.

The chain recombines TRBV28 with TRBJ2-2, with TRBD2 matching 11 bases. Per germline, CDR1 MDHEN and CDR2 SYDVKM. This CDR3 has 16 residues. J gave up 2 bases and V 7 bases, and 6 bases lay outside the gene matches. Written as DNA, the CDR3 is TGTGCCAGCACCATTAGCGGGAGGGCCAACACCGGGGAGCTGTTTTTT. This gives the protein CASTISGRANTGELFF.

The rearrangement joins TRBV2 to TRBJ2-5, with unresolved D. V lost 4 bases, J lost 5 bases, and 5 bases lay in between. The germline gives CDR1 SNHLY, CDR2 FYNNEI. The CDR3 is 11 residues long. The CDR3 region is CASSVQETQYF. CDR3 DNA: TGTGCCAGCAGTGTCCAGGAGACCCAGTACTTC.

The rearrangement links TRBV28 to TRBJ1-1; 8 bases agree with TRBD1. CDR3 size: 14 residues. Losses at the gene ends were 2 bases for V and 4 bases for J; bases not matched to a gene: 3. The germline V gene encodes CDR1 MDHEN and CDR2 SYDVKM. The CDR3 DNA reads TGTGCCAGCAGTTTAAGGACAGGGATCACTGAAGCTTTCTTT. Translation gives CASSLRTGITEAFF.

J is TRBJ2-4 and V is TRBV4-1, with TRBD1 matching 10 bases. The CDR3 is 19 residues long. Losses at the gene ends were 0 bases for V and 0 bases for J; bases not matched to a gene: 8. CDR1 is MGHRA, CDR2 YSYEKL, per germline. CDR3 coding DNA: TGCGCCAGCAGCCAAGATGGGACAGGGGCACGGGGAGCCAAAAACATTCAGTACTTC. This codes for CASSQDGTGARGAKNIQYF.

The rearrangement links TRBV5-1 to TRBJ1-3; 10 positions agree with TRBD1. Germline V lookup: CDR1 SGHRS, CDR2 YFSETQ. This CDR3 is built from 16 residues. The trim removed 4 bases at V and 2 bases at J, leaving 6 bases unmatched. CDR3 region: CASSLGTGVPGNTIYF. Here the CDR3 DNA reads TGCGCCAGCAGCCTTGGGACAGGGGTGCCTGGAAACACCATATATTTT.

V and J are TRBV5-4 and TRBJ2-2, with a weak D call TRBD2 (5 bases). The V end was cut by 2 bases, the J end by 4 bases, with 12 bases between. Germline V gene data show CDR1 as SGHNT and CDR2 as YYREEE (reference sequence). The CDR3 consists of 15 residues. The CDR3 nucleotides are TGTGCCAGCAGCTTACGGGTCGGACTCACCGGGGAGCTGTTTTTT. Encoded protein: CASSLRVGLTGELFF.

V and J are TRBV7-9 and TRBJ2-5, with TRBD1 matching over 8 bases. Germline V gives CDR1 SEHNR, CDR2 FQNEAQ (reference sequence). This CDR3 is 18 amino acids long. The J segment lost 5 bases and the V segment lost 5 bases, leaving 19 bases of the junction unmatched. This CDR3 is CASSPYRGQGARGETQYF. DNA of the CDR3: TGTGCCAGCAGCCCCTATCGGGGCCAGGGGGCGAGAGGGGAGACCCAGTACTTC.

The rearrangement joins TRBV10-3 to TRBJ1-1; 7 bases align to TRBD1. Trimming at V came to 2 bases and at J to 4 bases, leaving 1 base not matched to a gene. The CDR3 has 13 amino acids. Per the germline V gene, CDR1 is ENHRY and CDR2 is SYGVKD. The CDR3 region has the DNA TGTGCCATCAGTGAGAACAGGGGCACTGAAGCTTTCTTT. It translates to CAISENRGTEAFF.

This chain joins TRBV10-2 and TRBJ1-5; D is unresolved. Germline loops: CDR1 WSHSY, CDR2 SAAADI. The CDR3 runs to 14 residues. V gave up 3 bases and J gave up 5 bases, with 11 bases separating them. The CDR3: CASSEREWDQPQHF. The CDR3 DNA is TGCGCCAGCAGTGAACGGGAGTGGGATCAGCCCCAGCATTTT.

This clone has a handful of counts. Germline is not matched at one junction end, which may reflect a read error. J is TRBJ2-2 and V is TRBV4-1, with D possibly matching TRBD1 (6 bases). Germline lookup yields CDR1 MGHRA and CDR2 YSYEKL. This CDR3 is 16 amino acids long. CDR3 DNA: TGTGCCAGCAGCCAAGTCAGGGGCTGGGACACCGGGGAGCTGTTTTTT. Encoded protein: CASSQVRGWDTGELFF.

The chain employs TRBV9 and TRBJ2-2; 10 bases fit TRBD1. The CDR3 is made up of 16 amino acids. Per germline, CDR1 SGDLS and CDR2 YYNGEE. V was pared by 0 bases and J by 4 bases, with 3 bases of the junction left unmatched. CDR3 DNA sequence: TGTGCCAGCAGCGTAGTCGACAGGGGGCGCACCGGGGAGCTGTTTTTT. As protein: CASSVVDRGRTGELFF. The whole variable domain, filled in from reference TRBV9 and TRBJ2-2, reads DSGVTQTPKHLITATGQRVTLRCSPRSGDLSVYWYQQSLDQGLQFLIQYYNGEERAKGNILERFSAQQFPDLHSELNLSSLELGDSALYFCASSVVDRGRTGELFFGEGSRLTVL.

J is TRBJ2-7 and V is TRBV6-5; possible D gene TRBD2, 5 bases. Germline V CDR1 and CDR2: MNHEY, SVGAGI. The CDR3 length is 13 residues. V lost 6 bases and J 7 bases, leaving 16 bases between the germline ends. This chain's CDR3 is CASRTEGSQEQYF. The CDR3 nucleotides read TGTGCCAGCAGGACTGAAGGGAGTCAGGAGCAGTACTTC.

The chain couples TRBV7-2 to TRBJ1-2; weak D call: TRBD1 (5 bases). Germline lookup yields CDR1 SGHTA and CDR2 FQGNSA. V lost 3 bases, J lost 3 bases, and 8 bases lay in between. This CDR3 has 13 residues. CDR3 nucleotides: TGTGCCAGCAGCTTCGACAGACACTATGGCTACACCTTC. This encodes CASSFDRHYGYTF.

This rearrangement joins TRBV28 to TRBJ2-1; D is perhaps TRBD2 (6 bases). This CDR3 region has 15 residues. Germline loops: CDR1 MDHEN, CDR2 SYDVKM. V lost 8 bases and J lost 5, with 19 bases in between. The CDR3 loop reads CASCAAGKADNEQFF. Written as DNA, the CDR3 is TGTGCCAGCTGCGCGGCGGGAAAGGCAGACAATGAGCAGTTCTTC.

The rearrangement joins TRBV11-1 to TRBJ2-1; 7 positions match TRBD2. From germline, CDR1 is SGHAT and CDR2 FQDESV (reference sequence). J was trimmed by 6 bases and V by 4 bases; bases with no gene match: 12. The CDR3 spans 16 residues. CDR3 in DNA: TGTGCCAGCAGCTATCGCCGGACTAGAGACGTCAATGAGCAGTTCTTC. Its protein is CASSYRRTRDVNEQFF.

J is TRBJ2-7 and V is TRBV13, with D tentatively TRBD1 (5 bases). Trimming shortened V by 4 bases and J by 1 base, and 8 bases separated the two germline ends. The germline gives CDR1 PRHDT, CDR2 FYEKMQ (reference sequence). The CDR3 extends over 13 amino acids. CDR3 nucleotides: TGTGCCAGCAGCTCCCACAGGTCCTACGAGCAGTACTTC. This gives the protein CASSSHRSYEQYF.

CDR3 residues: CASSHPGGQGAIAFF. CDR3 nucleotide sequence: TGTGCCAGCAGCCACCCCGGGGGGCAGGGGGCGATCGCTTTCTTT. The V gene is TRBV4-2, the J gene TRBJ1-1; TRBD1 matches 8 bases. The germline CDR1 and CDR2 sequences are LGHNA and YNFKEQ. Germline trimming cut 3 bases from V and 11 bases from J; bases unmatched to any gene: 14. This CDR3 contains 15 residues.

The chain has TRBV7-8 and TRBJ2-1; 10 bases are a match to TRBD2. With V trimmed by 0 bases and J by 4 bases, 12 bases remained unmatched. The germline V gene encodes CDR1 SGHVS and CDR2 FQNEAQ. The CDR3 is 19 amino acids. CDR3 DNA: TGTGCCAGCAGCTTAGCTGGCAGGTTCCTAGCGGGAGTGTACAATGAGCAGTTCTTC. Its protein is CASSLAGRFLAGVYNEQFF. Variable domain in full (rest from reference TRBV7-8 and TRBJ2-1): GAGVSQSPRYKVAKRGQDVALRCDPISGHVSLFWYQQALGQGPEFLTYFQNEAQLDKSGLPSDRFFAERPEGSVSTLKIQRTQQEDSAVYLCASSLAGRFLAGVYNEQFFGPGTRLTVL.

This clone was picked up one time. The rearrangement joins TRBV14 to TRBJ2-5; 7 nucleotides match TRBD1. The CDR3 loop spans 15 amino acids. Germline V gene sequence: CDR1 SGHDN, CDR2 FVKESK. V lost 1 base, J lost 3 bases, and 5 bases stayed unmatched. The CDR3 DNA follows: TGTGCCAGCAGCCAAGGACAGGGCTTGGAAGAGACCCAGTACTTC. This gives the protein CASSQGQGLEETQYF.

This clone came up once. J is TRBJ1-6 and V is TRBV5-6, with 7 positions matching TRBD1. Germline V gene sequence: CDR1 SGHDT, CDR2 YYEEEE. Unmatched junction bases numbered 6, after V lost 3 bases and J lost 0 bases. This CDR3 contains 17 residues. DNA for the CDR3: TGTGCCAGCAGCTCTAGACAGGGAAGCTCCTATAATTCACCCCTCCACTTT. Its protein is CASSSRQGSSYNSPLHF. Full variable domain (rest looked up from reference TRBV5-6 and TRBJ1-6): DAGVTQSPTHLIKTRGQQVTLRCSPKSGHDTVSWYQQALGQGPQFIFQYYEEEERQRGNFPDRFSGHQFPNYSSELNVNALLLGDSALYLCASSSRQGSSYNSPLHFGNGTRLTVT.

Notes on this clone: At the DNA level, this CDR3 is encoded by other sequences in the same sample as well. The CDR3 coding sequence is TGTGCCAGCAGCTTAGGCCCCTCGGGAAGTGGAAACACCATATATTTT. Translated: CASSLGPSGSGNTIYF. The V and J genes are TRBV7-2 and TRBJ1-3; D is unresolved. V was trimmed by 1 base and J by 3 bases, leaving 13 bases between them. This CDR3 is built from 16 residues. Germline CDR1 and CDR2: SGHTA and FQGNSA.

The rearrangement links TRBV7-3 to TRBJ2-1, with 11 bases identical to TRBD2. The CDR3 extends over 16 amino acids. The germline V gene has CDR1 SGHTA and CDR2 FQGTGA. V lost 4 bases and J lost 5; bases outside the gene matches: 7. CDR3 bases: TGTGCCAGCAGCTCCGGGACTAGCGGACTAAACAATGAGCAGTTCTTC. Translation gives CASSSGTSGLNNEQFF. Filled out from reference TRBV7-3 and TRBJ2-1, the complete variable domain reads GAGVSQTPSNKVTEKGKYVELRCDPISGHTALYWYRQSLGQGPEFLIYFQGTGAADDSGLPNDRFFAVRPEGSVSTLKIQRTERGDSAVYLCASSSGTSGLNNEQFFGPGTRLTVL.

This chain uses TRBV6-1 with TRBJ2-5, with 10 bases fitting TRBD1. In germline, CDR1 is MNHNS, CDR2 SASEGT. The CDR3 is 14 amino acids. Trimming at V came to 3 bases and at J to 5 bases, leaving 3 bases not matched to a gene. The CDR3 region is CASSEGQGWETQYF. The CDR3 bases are TGTGCCAGCAGTGAGGGACAGGGGTGGGAGACCCAGTACTTC.

This clone came up a few times. V is TRBV21-1 and J is TRBJ2-7; the table's D call of TRBD1 was not tested on the DNA. TRBV21-1 is an annotated pseudogene. The CDR3 covers 20 residues. The CDR3 protein is CASSKDTVQGRTPLPYEQYF. In DNA, the CDR3 is TGTGCCAGCAGCAAAGACACCGTGCAGGGGAGAACCCCCTTACCCTACGAGCAGTACTTC.